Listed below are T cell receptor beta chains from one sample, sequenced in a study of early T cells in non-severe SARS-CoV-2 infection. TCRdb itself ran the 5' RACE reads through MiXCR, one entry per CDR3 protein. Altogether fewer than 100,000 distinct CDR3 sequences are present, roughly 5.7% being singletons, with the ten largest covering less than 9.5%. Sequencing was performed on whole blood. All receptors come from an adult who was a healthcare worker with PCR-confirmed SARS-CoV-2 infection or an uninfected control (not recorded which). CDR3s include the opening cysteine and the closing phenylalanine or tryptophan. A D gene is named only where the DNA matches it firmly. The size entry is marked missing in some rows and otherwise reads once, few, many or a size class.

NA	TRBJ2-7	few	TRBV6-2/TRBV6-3	TGTGCCAGCAGTCCCCCGGTTAGGGCATCTACGTACGAGCAGTACTTC	CASSPPVRASTYEQYF
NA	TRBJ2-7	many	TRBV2	TGTGCCAGCAGCCGGACAGTCTACGAGCAGTACTTC	CASSRTVYEQYF
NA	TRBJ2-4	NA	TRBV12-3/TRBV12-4	TGTGCCAGCAGTTCACCCGGGATAGGGACTGGGTACTTC	CASSSPGIGTGYF
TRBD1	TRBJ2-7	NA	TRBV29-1	TGCAGCGTTGGTCAGACAGGGGTTGAGCAGTACTTC	CSVGQTGVEQYF
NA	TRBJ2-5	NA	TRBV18	TGTGCCAGCTCACCCTTTGAAGAGACCCAGTACTTC	CASSPFEETQYF
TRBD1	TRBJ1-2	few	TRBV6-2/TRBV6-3	TGTGCCAGCAGATCCACGTGGGGACAGACCTATGGCTACACCTTC	CASRSTWGQTYGYTF
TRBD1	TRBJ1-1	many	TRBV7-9	TGTGCCAGCAGCCGAAAAGGTGGAGGACAGGGCAACATCGAAGCTTTCTTT	CASSRKGGGQGNIEAFF
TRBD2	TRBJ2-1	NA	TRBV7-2	TGTGCCAGCAGCTTGGGGACTAGCTACGATGAGCAGTTCTTC	CASSLGTSYDEQFF
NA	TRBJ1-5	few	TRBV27	TGTGCCAGCCGACCCGCCGCTAGCAATCAGCCCCAGCATTTT	CASRPAASNQPQHF
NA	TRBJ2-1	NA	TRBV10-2	TGCGCCAGCAGGGCCTTAAGTCGCTACAATGAGCAGTTCTTC	CASRALSRYNEQFF
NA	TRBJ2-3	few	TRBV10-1	TGCGCCAGCAGTAGGGACCTGGTGGATACGCAGTATTTT	CASSRDLVDTQYF
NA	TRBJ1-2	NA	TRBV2	TGTGCCAGCAGACTAGATCAGGGTGGCTACACCTTC	CASRLDQGGYTF
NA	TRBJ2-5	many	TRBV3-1	TGTGCCAGCAGCCAAGATCGGCTAGCGATGAGGGAGACCCAGTACTTC	CASSQDRLAMRETQYF
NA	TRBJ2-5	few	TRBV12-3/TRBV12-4	TGTGCCAGCAGTTCGACGTCGGGAAGTGAGACCCAGTACTTC	CASSSTSGSETQYF
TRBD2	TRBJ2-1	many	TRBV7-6	TGTGCCAGCAGCTTAACCGGGACTAGCGGGGGGGCAGGGAAATACAATGAGCAGTTCTTC	CASSLTGTSGGAGKYNEQFF
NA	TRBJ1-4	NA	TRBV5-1	TGCGCCAGCAGCTTGGCCAAAAATGAAAAACTGTTTTTT	CASSLAKNEKLFF
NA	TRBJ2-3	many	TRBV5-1	TGCGCCAGCAGATTCCCCGGTGGTAGCGGCACAGATACGCAGTATTTT	CASRFPGGSGTDTQYF
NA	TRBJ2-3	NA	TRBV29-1	TGCAGCTCAAACCTGGCCGAGAGCACAGATACGCAGTATTTT	CSSNLAESTDTQYF
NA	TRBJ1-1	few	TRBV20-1	TGCAGTGCTATCGGGCAGACCACTGAAGCTTTCTTT	CSAIGQTTEAFF
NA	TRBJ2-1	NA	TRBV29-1	TGCAGCGTTGGATCGGACGGATACAATGAGCAGTTCTTC	CSVGSDGYNEQFF
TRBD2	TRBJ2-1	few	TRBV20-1	TGCAGTGCCTCTGCTAGCGGGGGGGCATATGAGCAGTTCTTC	CSASASGGAYEQFF
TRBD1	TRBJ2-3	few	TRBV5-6	TGTGCCAGCAGCTTACGCACAGGGGGTGACACAGATACGCAGTATTTT	CASSLRTGGDTDTQYF
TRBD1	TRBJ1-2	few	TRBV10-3	TGTGCCATCAGTGGGGGGACAGGGCGGAACTATGGCTACACCTTC	CAISGGTGRNYGYTF
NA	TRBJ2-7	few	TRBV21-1	TGTGCCAGCAGCAAAGATTGGGCAGACTCCTACGAGCAGTACTTC	CASSKDWADSYEQYF
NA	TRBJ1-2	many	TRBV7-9	TGTGCCAGCAGCTTAGCTGGGGGCGCAAACTATGGCTACACCTTC	CASSLAGGANYGYTF
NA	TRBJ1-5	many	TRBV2	TGTGCCAGCAGTGAACGGTCAGGGTGGGGAAAGCCCCAGCATTTT	CASSERSGWGKPQHF
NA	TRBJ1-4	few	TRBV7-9	TGTGCCAGCAGCTACCGGGACGGCTCAACTAATGAAAAACTGTTTTTT	CASSYRDGSTNEKLFF
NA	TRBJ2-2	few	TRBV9	TGTGCCAGCAGCCCGACCGCCTCGAACACCGGGGAGCTGTTTTTT	CASSPTASNTGELFF
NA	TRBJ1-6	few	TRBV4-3	TGCGCCAGCAGCCAGGTCGCCAGCCGGGATTCACCCCTCCACTTT	CASSQVASRDSPLHF
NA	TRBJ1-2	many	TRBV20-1	TGCAGTGCTGCCGGCGAACGGGGAGCAGTGGATGGCTACACCTTC	CSAAGERGAVDGYTF
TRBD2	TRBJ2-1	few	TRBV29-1	TGCAGCGCGAAGCGGGGGTTTGCTGAGCAGTTCTTC	CSAKRGFAEQFF
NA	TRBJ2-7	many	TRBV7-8	TGTGCCAGCAGCGACAAACCCGCAGTCGCCCACTACGAGCAGTACTTC	CASSDKPAVAHYEQYF
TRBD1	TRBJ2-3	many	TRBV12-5	TGTGCTAGTGGTAAAGGGACAGGGGGGAGCACAGATACGCAGTATTTT	CASGKGTGGSTDTQYF
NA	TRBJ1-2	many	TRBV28	TGTGCCAGCAGTTTAGTTGGGGGCTACACCTTC	CASSLVGGYTF
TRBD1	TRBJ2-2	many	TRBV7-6	TGTGCCAGCAGCTTCAACAGGGGGCCGAGCACCGGGGAGCTGTTTTTT	CASSFNRGPSTGELFF
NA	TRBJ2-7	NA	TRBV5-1	TGCGCCAGCAGCGTGCAGGGTAACTCCTACGAGCAGTACTTC	CASSVQGNSYEQYF
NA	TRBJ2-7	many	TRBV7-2	TGTGCCAGCAGCTTACTTAGGGCACCCTCCTACTACGAGCAGTACTTC	CASSLLRAPSYYEQYF
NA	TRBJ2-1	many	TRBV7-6	TGTGCCAGCAGCTTAGAAGTTAGCGGAACCTCCTACAATGAGCAGTTCTTC	CASSLEVSGTSYNEQFF
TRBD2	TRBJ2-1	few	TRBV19	TGTGCCAGTAGTATAGATGCTAGCGGGAGAGTGAGTGAGCAGTTCTTC	CASSIDASGRVSEQFF
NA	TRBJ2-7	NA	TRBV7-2	TGTGCCAGCAGCTTACCCACCAAAGGGTACGAGCAGTACTTC	CASSLPTKGYEQYF
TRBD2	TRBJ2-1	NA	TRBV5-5	TGTGCCAGCAGCTTACTAGCGGGTTTGATCGGTGAGCAGTTCTTC	CASSLLAGLIGEQFF
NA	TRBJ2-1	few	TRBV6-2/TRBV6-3	TGTGCCAGCAGTTACTCGGGCGAGCAGTTCTTC	CASSYSGEQFF
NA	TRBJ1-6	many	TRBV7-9	TGTGCCAGCAGCACCGTCACCGTGGGTTCACCCCTCCACTTT	CASSTVTVGSPLHF
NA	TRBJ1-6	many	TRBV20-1	TGCACAAGCGCCGGCGGGAATTCACCCCTCCACTTT	CTSAGGNSPLHF
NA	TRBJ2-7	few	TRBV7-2	TGTGCCAGCAGCCCCCAAGCCCTCGAGCAGTACTTC	CASSPQALEQYF
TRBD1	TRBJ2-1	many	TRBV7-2	TGTGCCAGCAGCTTATTGGGACAGGGCTACAATGAGCAGTTCTTC	CASSLLGQGYNEQFF
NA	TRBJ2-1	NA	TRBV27	TGTGCCAGCAGTCCCAACCCACGGGGGAATGAGCAGTTCTTC	CASSPNPRGNEQFF
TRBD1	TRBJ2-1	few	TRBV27	TGTGCCATCGCCGGGACAGGGGTAAATGAGCAGTTCTTC	CAIAGTGVNEQFF
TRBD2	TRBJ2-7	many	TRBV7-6	TGTGCCAGCATCACCACTGCCACTAGCGGATTTTTTGTGTACGAGCAGTACTTC	CASITTATSGFFVYEQYF